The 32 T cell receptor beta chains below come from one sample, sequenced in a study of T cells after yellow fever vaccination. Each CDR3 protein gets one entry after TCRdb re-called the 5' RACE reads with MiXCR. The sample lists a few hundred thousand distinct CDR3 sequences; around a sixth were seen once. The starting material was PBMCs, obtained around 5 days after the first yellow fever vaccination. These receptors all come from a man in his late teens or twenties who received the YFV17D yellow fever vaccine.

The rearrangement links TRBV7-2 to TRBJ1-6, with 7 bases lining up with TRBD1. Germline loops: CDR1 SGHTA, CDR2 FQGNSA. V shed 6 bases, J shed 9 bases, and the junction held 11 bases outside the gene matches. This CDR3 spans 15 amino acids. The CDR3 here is CASSVNPGQTSPLHF. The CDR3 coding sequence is TGTGCCAGCAGTGTAAACCCGGGACAGACTTCACCCCTCCACTTT. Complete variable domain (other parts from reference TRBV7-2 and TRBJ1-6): GAGVSQSPSNKVTEKGKDVELRCDPISGHTALYWYRQSLGQGLEFLIYFQGNSAPDKSGLPSDRFSAERTGGSVSTLTIQRTQQEDSAVYLCASSVNPGQTSPLHFGNGTRLTVT.

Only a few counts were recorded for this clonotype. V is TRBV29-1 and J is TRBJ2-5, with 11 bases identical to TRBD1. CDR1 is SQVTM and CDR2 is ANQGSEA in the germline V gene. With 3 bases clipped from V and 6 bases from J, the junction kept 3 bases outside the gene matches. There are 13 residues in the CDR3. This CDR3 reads CSVEGQGVKTQYF. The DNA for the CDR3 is TGCAGCGTTGAGGGACAGGGGGTGAAGACCCAGTACTTC.

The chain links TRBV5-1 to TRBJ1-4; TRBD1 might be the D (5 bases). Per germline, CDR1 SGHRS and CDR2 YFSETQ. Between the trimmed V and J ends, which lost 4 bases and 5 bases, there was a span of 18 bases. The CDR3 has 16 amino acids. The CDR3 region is CASSLQPGRSNEKLFF. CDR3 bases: TGCGCCAGCAGCCTACAACCGGGACGTTCAAATGAAAAACTGTTTTTT.

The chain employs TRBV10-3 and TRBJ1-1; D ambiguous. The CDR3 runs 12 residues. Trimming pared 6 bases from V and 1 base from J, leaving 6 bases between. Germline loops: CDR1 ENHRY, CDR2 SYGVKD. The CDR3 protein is CAIRAGNTEAFF. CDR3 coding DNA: TGTGCCATCAGGGCAGGGAACACTGAAGCTTTCTTT.

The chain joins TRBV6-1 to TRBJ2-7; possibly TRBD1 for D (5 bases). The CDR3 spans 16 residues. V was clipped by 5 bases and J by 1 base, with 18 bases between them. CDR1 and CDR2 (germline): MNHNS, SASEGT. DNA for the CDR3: TGTGCCAGCAGTACCCCCGGGCAGGGAAAATCCTACGAGCAGTACGTC. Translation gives CASSTPGQGKSYEQYV.

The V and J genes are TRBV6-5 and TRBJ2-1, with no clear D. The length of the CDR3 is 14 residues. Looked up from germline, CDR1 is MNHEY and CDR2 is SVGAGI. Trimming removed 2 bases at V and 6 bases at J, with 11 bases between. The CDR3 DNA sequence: TGTGCCAGCAGTTACGGGCAGGTGCCCAATGAGCAGTTCTTC. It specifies CASSYGQVPNEQFF.

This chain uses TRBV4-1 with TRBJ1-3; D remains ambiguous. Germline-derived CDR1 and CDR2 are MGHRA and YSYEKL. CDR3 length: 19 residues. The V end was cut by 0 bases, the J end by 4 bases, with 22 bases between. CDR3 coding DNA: TGCGCCAGCAGCCAAGAACTTACTACAAGGGTGACGCACGGAAACACCATATATTTT. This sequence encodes CASSQELTTRVTHGNTIYF.

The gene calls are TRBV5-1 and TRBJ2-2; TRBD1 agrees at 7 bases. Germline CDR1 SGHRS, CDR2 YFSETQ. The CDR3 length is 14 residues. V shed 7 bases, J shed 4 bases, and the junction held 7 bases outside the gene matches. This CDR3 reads CASAHRGGTGELFF. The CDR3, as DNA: TGCGCCAGCGCCCACAGGGGTGGCACCGGGGAGCTGTTTTTT.

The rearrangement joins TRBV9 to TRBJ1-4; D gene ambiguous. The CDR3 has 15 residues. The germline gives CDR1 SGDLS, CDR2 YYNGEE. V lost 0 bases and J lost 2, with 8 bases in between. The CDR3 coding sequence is TGTGCCAGCAGCGTAGATGGTTCTACTAATGAAAAACTGTTTTTT. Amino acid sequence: CASSVDGSTNEKLFF.

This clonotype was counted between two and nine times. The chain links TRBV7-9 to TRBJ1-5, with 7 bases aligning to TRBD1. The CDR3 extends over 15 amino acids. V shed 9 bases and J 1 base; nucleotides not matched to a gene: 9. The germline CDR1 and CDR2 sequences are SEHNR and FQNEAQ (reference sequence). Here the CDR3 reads CASLGKTGSNQPQHF. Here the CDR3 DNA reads TGTGCCAGTTTAGGAAAGACAGGGAGCAATCAGCCCCAGCATTTT.

CDR3: CASSLGPYQFF. CDR3 in DNA: TGTGCCAGCAGCTTAGGGCCGTATCAGTTCTTC. The J gene is TRBJ2-1, the V gene TRBV7-9; D is ambiguous. The CDR3 is 11 amino acids. CDR1 and CDR2 from the germline V gene are SEHNR and FQNEAQ (reference sequence). Trimming cost V 1 base and J 13 bases, with 8 bases left between them.

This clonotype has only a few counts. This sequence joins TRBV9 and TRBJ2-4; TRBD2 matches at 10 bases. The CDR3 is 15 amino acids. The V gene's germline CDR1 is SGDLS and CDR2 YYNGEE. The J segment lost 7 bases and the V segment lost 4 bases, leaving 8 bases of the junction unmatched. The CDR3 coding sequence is TGTGCCAGCAGCAGGACTAGCGGTCCGTTGAACATTCAGTACTTC. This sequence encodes CASSRTSGPLNIQYF.

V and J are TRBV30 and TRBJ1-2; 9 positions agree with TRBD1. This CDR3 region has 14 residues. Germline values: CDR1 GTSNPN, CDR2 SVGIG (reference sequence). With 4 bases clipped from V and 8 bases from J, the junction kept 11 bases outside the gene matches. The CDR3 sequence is CAWTMTGGSLGYTF. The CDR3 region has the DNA TGTGCCTGGACTATGACAGGGGGTAGTTTGGGCTACACCTTC.

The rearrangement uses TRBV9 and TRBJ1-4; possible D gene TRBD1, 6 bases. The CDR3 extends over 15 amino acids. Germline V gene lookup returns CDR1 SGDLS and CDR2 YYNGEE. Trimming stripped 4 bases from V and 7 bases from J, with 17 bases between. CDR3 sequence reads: CASSHSRGGSEKLFF. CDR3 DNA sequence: TGTGCCAGCAGCCATTCCCGGGGGGGCAGTGAAAAACTGTTTTTT.

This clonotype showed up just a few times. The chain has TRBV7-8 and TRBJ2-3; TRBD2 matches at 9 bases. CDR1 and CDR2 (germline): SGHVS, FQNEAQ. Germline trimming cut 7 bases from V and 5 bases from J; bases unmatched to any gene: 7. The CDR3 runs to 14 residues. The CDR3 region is CASKVAGGQDTQYF. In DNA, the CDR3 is TGTGCCAGCAAGGTGGCGGGGGGGCAAGATACGCAGTATTTT. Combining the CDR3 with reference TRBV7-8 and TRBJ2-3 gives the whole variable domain GAGVSQSPRYKVAKRGQDVALRCDPISGHVSLFWYQQALGQGPEFLTYFQNEAQLDKSGLPSDRFFAERPEGSVSTLKIQRTQQEDSAVYLCASKVAGGQDTQYFGPGTRLTVL.

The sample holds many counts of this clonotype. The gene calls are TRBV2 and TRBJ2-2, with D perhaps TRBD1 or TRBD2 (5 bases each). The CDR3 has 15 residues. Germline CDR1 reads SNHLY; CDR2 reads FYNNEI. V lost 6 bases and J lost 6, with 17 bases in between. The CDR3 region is CASSLLGALPGELFF. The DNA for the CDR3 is TGTGCCAGCAGCTTGCTCGGGGCCCTGCCCGGGGAGCTGTTTTTT.

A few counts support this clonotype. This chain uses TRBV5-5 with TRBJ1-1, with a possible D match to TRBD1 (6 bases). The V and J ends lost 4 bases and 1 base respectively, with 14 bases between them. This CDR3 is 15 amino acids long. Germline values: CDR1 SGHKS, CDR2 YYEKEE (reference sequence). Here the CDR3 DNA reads TGTGCCAGCAGCCTTACCCGCAGGGGGAACACTGAAGCTTTCTTT. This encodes CASSLTRRGNTEAFF.

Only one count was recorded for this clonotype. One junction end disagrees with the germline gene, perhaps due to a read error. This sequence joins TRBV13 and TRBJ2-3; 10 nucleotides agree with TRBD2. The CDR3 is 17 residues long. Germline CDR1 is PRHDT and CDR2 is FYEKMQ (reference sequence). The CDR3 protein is CASSLGLGLAASDTQSF. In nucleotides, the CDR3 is TGTGCCAGCAGCTTAGGCCTCGGACTAGCGGCGTCAGATACGCAGTCTTTT.

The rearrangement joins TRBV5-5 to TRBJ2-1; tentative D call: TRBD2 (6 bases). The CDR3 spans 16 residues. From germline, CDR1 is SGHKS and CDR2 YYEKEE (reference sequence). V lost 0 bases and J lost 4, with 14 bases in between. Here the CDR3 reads CASSLAREWGYNEQFF. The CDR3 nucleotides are TGTGCCAGCAGCTTGGCGCGGGAATGGGGATACAATGAGCAGTTCTTC.

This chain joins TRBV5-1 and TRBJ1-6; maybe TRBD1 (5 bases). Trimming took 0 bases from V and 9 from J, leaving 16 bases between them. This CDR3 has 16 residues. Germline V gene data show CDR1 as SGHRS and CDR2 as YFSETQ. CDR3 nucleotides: TGCGCCAGCAGCTTGGGCGGGCAGGGAAGAGGTTCACCCCTCCACTTT. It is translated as CASSLGGQGRGSPLHF. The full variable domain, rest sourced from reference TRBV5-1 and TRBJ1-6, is KAGVTQTPRYLIKTRGQQVTLSCSPISGHRSVSWYQQTPGQGLQFLFEYFSETQRNKGNFPGRFSGRQFSNSRSEMNVSTLELGDSALYLCASSLGGQGRGSPLHFGNGTRLTVT.

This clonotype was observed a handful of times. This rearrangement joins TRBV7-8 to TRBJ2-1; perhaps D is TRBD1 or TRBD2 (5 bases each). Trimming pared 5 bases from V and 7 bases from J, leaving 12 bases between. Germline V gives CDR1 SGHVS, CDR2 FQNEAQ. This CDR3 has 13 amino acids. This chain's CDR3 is CASSRDAANEQFF. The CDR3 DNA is TGTGCCAGCAGCCGGGACGCGGCTAATGAGCAGTTCTTC.

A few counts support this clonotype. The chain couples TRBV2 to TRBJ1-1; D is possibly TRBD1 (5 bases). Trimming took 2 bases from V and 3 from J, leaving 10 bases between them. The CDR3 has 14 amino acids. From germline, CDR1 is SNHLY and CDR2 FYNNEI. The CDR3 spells CASSEKGYHTEAFF. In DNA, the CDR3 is TGTGCCAGCAGTGAAAAGGGGTATCACACTGAAGCTTTCTTT. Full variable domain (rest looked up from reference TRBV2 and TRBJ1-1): EPEVTQTPSHQVTQMGQEVILRCVPISNHLYFYWYRQILGQKVEFLVSFYNNEISEKSEIFDDQFSVERPDGSNFTLKIRSTKLEDSAMYFCASSEKGYHTEAFFGQGTRLTVV.

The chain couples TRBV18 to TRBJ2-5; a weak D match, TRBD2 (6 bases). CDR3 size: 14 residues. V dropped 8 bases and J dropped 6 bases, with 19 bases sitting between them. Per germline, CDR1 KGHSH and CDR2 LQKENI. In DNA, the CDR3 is TGTGCCAGCGCAGTCCAACGGGGAGGAAAGACCCAGTACTTC. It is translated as CASAVQRGGKTQYF.

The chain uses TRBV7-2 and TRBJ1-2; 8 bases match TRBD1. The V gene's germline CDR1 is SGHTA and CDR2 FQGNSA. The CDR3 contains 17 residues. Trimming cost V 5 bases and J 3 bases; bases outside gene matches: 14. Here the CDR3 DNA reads TGTGCCAGCAGCCATCCTAGACCGGGACAGGAGGACTATGGCTACACCTTC. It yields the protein CASSHPRPGQEDYGYTF.

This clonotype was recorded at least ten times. CDR3 DNA sequence: TGCGCCAGCAGCCGATCGACAGGCACAGATACGCAGTATTTT. Amino acids: CASSRSTGTDTQYF. V is TRBV5-1 and J is TRBJ2-3; the D gene is possibly TRBD1 (5 bases). The germline V gene has CDR1 SGHRS and CDR2 YFSETQ. CDR3 length: 14 amino acids. V dropped 4 bases and J dropped 1 base, with 10 bases sitting between them.

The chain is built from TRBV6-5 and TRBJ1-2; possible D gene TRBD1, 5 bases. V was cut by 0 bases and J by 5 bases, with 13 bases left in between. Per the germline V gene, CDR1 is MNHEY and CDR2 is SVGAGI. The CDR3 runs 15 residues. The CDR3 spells CASSYSQRQLYGYTF. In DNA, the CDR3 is TGTGCCAGCAGTTACTCCCAAAGACAGCTATATGGCTACACCTTC.

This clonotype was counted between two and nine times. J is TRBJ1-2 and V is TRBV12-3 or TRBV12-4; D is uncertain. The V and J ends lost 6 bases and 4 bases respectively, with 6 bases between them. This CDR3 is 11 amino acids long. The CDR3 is CASRYSYGYTF. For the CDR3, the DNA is TGTGCCAGCAGATATAGCTATGGCTACACCTTC.

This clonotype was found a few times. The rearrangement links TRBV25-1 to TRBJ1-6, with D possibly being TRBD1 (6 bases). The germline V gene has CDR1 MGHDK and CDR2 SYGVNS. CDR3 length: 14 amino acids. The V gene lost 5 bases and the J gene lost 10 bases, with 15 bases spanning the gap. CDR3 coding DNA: TGTGCCAGCAGTCTTCAGGGGAAGGAATCACCCCTCCACTTT. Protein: CASSLQGKESPLHF.

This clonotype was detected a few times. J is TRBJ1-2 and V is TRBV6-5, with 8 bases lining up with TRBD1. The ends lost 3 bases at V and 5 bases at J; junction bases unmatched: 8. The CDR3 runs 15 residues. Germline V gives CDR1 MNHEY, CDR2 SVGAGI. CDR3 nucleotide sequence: TGTGCCAGCAGTTATAAGGACAGGGTTCGGTATGGCTACACCTTC. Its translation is CASSYKDRVRYGYTF.

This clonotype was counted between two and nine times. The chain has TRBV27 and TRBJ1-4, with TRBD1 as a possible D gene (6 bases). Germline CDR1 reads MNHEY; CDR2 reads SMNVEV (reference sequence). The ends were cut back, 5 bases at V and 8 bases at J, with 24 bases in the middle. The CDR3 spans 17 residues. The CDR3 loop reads CASSRTPGGLGGEKLFF. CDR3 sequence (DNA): TGTGCCAGCAGTCGAACCCCCGGGGGCCTCGGGGGAGAAAAACTGTTTTTT.

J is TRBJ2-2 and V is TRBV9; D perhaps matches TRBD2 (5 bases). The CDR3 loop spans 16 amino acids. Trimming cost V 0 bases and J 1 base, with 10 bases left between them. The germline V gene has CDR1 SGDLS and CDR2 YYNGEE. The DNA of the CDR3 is TGTGCCAGCAGCGTAGCTACTAGGGAGAACACCGGGGAGCTGTTTTTT. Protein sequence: CASSVATRENTGELFF.

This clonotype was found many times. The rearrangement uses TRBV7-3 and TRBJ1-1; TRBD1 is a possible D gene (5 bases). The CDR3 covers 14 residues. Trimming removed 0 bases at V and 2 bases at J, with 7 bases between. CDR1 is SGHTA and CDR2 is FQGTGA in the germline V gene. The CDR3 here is CASSLTQGNTEAFF. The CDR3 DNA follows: TGTGCCAGCAGCTTAACGCAGGGCAACACTGAAGCTTTCTTT.